What follows are 21 T cell receptor beta chains derived from one specimen sequenced in a study of T cells in Graves' hyperthyroidism and ophthalmopathy. RNA transcripts gave rise to amplified TCR beta CDR3 regions. During a first-round RT-PCR of the TCR CDR3, the HTBI primer set was used. TCRdb independently ran MiXCR on the multiplex PCR reads; one entry per CDR3 protein. The sample yields 550,000 to 850,000 distinct CDR3 sequences, approximately 18% seen once. The source material was blood. Source of these receptors: a woman between 45 and 65 years old with Graves' hyperthyroidism that later progressed to Graves' ophthalmopathy.

CDR3 amino acids: CASSLGPAGGRETQYF. CDR3 sequence (DNA): TGTGCCAGCAGCTTAGGGCCAGCGGGGGGGCGAGAGACCCAGTACTTC. This sequence joins TRBV7-2 and TRBJ2-5; 10 positions match TRBD2. This CDR3 has 16 amino acids. V shed 1 base and J 4 bases; nucleotides not matched to a gene: 6. The germline CDR1 and CDR2 sequences are SGHTA and FQGNSA.

The chain uses TRBV7-9 and TRBJ2-5, with D tentatively TRBD2 (6 bases). The CDR3 is 12 residues long. V gave up 8 bases and J gave up 2 bases, with 9 bases separating them. Germline-derived CDR1 and CDR2 are SEHNR and FQNEAQ (reference sequence). The CDR3 DNA reads TGTGCCAGCGTGGGACTTCAAGAGACCCAGTACTTC. Its translation: CASVGLQETQYF.

This clonotype was recorded many times. The J gene is TRBJ1-2, the V gene TRBV9, with D hard to call. Per germline, CDR1 SGDLS and CDR2 YYNGEE. The CDR3 extends over 13 amino acids. V lost 3 bases and J lost 1, with 7 bases in between. The CDR3 here is CASSAGINYGYTF. The DNA of the CDR3 is TGTGCCAGCAGCGCCGGGATTAACTATGGCTACACCTTC.

This clonotype was picked up many times. The chain is built from TRBV5-6 and TRBJ1-5; the D gene is possibly TRBD1 (5 bases). V was clipped by 0 bases and J by 6 bases, with 13 bases between them. The germline gives CDR1 SGHDT, CDR2 YYEEEE. The CDR3 is 15 amino acids. The CDR3 sequence: CASSLGSPRGQPQHF. CDR3 in DNA: TGTGCCAGCAGCTTGGGCTCGCCAAGGGGTCAGCCCCAGCATTTT.

At least ten counts were recorded for this clonotype. The chain has TRBV6-1 and TRBJ2-7; the D is unclear. Trimming pared 3 bases from V and 2 bases from J, leaving 14 bases between. Germline V lookup: CDR1 MNHNS, CDR2 SASEGT. CDR3 size: 15 residues. The CDR3 sequence: CASSEVGRSTYEQYF. CDR3 bases: TGTGCCAGCAGTGAGGTCGGAAGGTCTACCTACGAGCAGTACTTC.

This clonotype showed up many times. The genes are TRBV7-8 and TRBJ2-3; TRBD2 aligns across 8 bases. Germline-derived CDR1 and CDR2 are SGHVS and FQNEAQ. This CDR3 comprises 16 residues. With V trimmed by 1 base and J by 1 base, 4 bases remained unmatched. The CDR3 bases are TGTGCCAGCAGCTTAGTTATGCGGGGGGGCACAGATACGCAGTATTTT. Its translation is CASSLVMRGGTDTQYF.

This chain connects TRBV5-1 to TRBJ2-1, with D uncertain. In germline, CDR1 is SGHRS, CDR2 YFSETQ. V was shortened by 2 bases and J by 8 bases, with 14 bases between the two germline ends. This CDR3 comprises 14 residues. CDR3 protein: CASSFSPPRDEQFF. The CDR3 DNA reads as TGCGCCAGCAGCTTCAGCCCGCCTAGGGATGAGCAGTTCTTC.

This clonotype was recorded many times. The CDR3 protein is CSARFLAGVETQYF. The DNA of the CDR3 is TGCAGTGCTAGGTTTCTAGCGGGTGTAGAGACCCAGTACTTC. This chain connects TRBV20-1 to TRBJ2-5, with 8 bases that match TRBD2. Germline CDR1 reads DFQATT; CDR2 reads SNEGSKA (reference sequence). V shed 3 bases, J shed 4 bases, and the junction held 7 bases outside the gene matches. This CDR3 is 14 amino acids long.

This clonotype has just a few counts. The CDR3 loop is CASSRAGGLNEQFF. The CDR3 DNA is TGTGCCAGCAGTCGCGCGGGGGGGCTCAATGAGCAGTTCTTC. The gene calls are TRBV27 and TRBJ2-1, with TRBD2 identical over 9 bases. Germline V gene data show CDR1 as MNHEY and CDR2 as SMNVEV (reference sequence). V was pared by 5 bases and J by 6 bases, with 5 bases of the junction left unmatched. This CDR3 is 14 amino acids long.

This clonotype was observed at least ten times. The chain combines TRBV7-9 with TRBJ2-1; TRBD2 matches at 8 bases. Looked up from germline, CDR1 is SEHNR and CDR2 is FQNEAQ (reference sequence). The CDR3 is 16 amino acids. V shed 5 bases, J shed 3 bases, and the junction held 9 bases outside the gene matches. CDR3: CASSPPSGGHYNEQFF. The CDR3 DNA follows: TGTGCCAGCAGCCCCCCGTCGGGGGGGCACTACAATGAGCAGTTCTTC.

This clonotype appeared a few times. The chain employs TRBV7-9 and TRBJ1-6, with no clear D. V was pared by 1 base and J by 8 bases, with 3 bases between. The length of the CDR3 is 12 residues. In germline, CDR1 is SEHNR, CDR2 FQNEAQ (reference sequence). CDR3 amino acids: CASSLEHSPLHF. The DNA of the CDR3 is TGTGCCAGCAGCTTAGAGCATTCACCCCTCCACTTT.

This clonotype was observed a few times. The chain joins TRBV19 to TRBJ1-5; D is unresolved. The CDR3 is 22 residues long. Deletions cut 5 bases from V and 0 bases from J, with 32 bases between. From germline, CDR1 is LNHDA and CDR2 SQIVND (reference sequence). In DNA form, the CDR3 reads TGTGCCAGTAGTCATGGTCAAACAGTTTTAGCGAAAGGTATCTATAGCAATCAGCCCCAGCATTTT. It yields the protein CASSHGQTVLAKGIYSNQPQHF. The variable domain in full, completed from reference TRBV19 and TRBJ1-5, reads DGGITQSPKYLFRKEGQNVTLSCEQNLNHDAMYWYRQDPGQGLRLIYYSQIVNDFQKGDIAEGYSVSREKKESFPLTVTSAQKNPTAFYLCASSHGQTVLAKGIYSNQPQHFGDGTRLSIL.

A few counts support this clonotype. The V gene is TRBV29-1, the J gene TRBJ2-5, with TRBD2 matching 11 bases. V lost 0 bases to trimming and J lost 2 bases; unmatched junction nucleotides: 11. Germline V gives CDR1 SQVTM, CDR2 ANQGSEA. The CDR3 extends over 18 amino acids. The CDR3 loop is CSVEDQTLAGEKQETQYF. The CDR3 DNA sequence: TGCAGCGTTGAAGATCAGACACTAGCGGGGGAAAAGCAAGAGACCCAGTACTTC.

There are many counts of this clonotype. V is TRBV5-1 and J is TRBJ1-6; perhaps TRBD1 as D (6 bases). There are 16 residues in the CDR3. Trimming removed 1 base at V and 6 bases at J, with 14 bases between. The germline CDR1 and CDR2 sequences are SGHRS and YFSETQ. The CDR3 nucleotides are TGCGCCAGCAGCTTGTCGGGGGGCGTAAGTAATTCACCCCTCCACTTT. The encoded protein is CASSLSGGVSNSPLHF.

In this sample, this clonotype turned up many times. V and J are TRBV11-2 and TRBJ2-2; 10 bases agree with TRBD1. The trim removed 1 base at V and 3 bases at J, leaving 2 bases unmatched. CDR3 length: 16 amino acids. Germline lookup yields CDR1 SGHAT and CDR2 FQNNGV. CDR3 amino acids: CASSLGDRGYTGELFF. Here the CDR3 DNA reads TGTGCCAGCAGCTTAGGGGACAGGGGTTACACCGGGGAGCTGTTTTTT.

On this clonotype: This may arise from a read error, as a much more abundant clone is one base away. This rearrangement joins TRBV20-1 to TRBJ2-3; TRBD2 aligns across 14 bases. CDR3 size: 17 residues. CDR1 DFQATT and CDR2 SNEGSKA come from the germline V gene (reference sequence). The CDR3: CGPAIGLAGGSTDTQYF. The DNA for the CDR3 is TGCGGGCCGGCCATCGGACTAGCGGGGGGTAGCACAGATACGCAGTATTTT.

The sample holds many counts of this clonotype. J is TRBJ2-5 and V is TRBV30, with TRBD1 as a possible D gene (5 bases). The V gene's germline CDR1 is GTSNPN and CDR2 SVGIG (reference sequence). V lost 1 base to trimming and J lost 1 base, with 7 bases between them. This CDR3 is built from 13 residues. DNA for the CDR3: TGTGCCTGGAGTGGACAGATCCAAGAGACCCAGTACTTC. It specifies CAWSGQIQETQYF.

Notes on this clonotype: The junction shows a germline mismatch at one end, possibly a read error. The gene calls are TRBV12-3 or TRBV12-4 and TRBJ2-3; D may correspond to TRBD1 or TRBD2 (6 bases each). This CDR3 spans 14 amino acids. The CDR3 nucleotides are TGTGCCTGCAGTTTAGGGGGGTTCACAGATACGCAGTATTTT. Translation: CACSLGGFTDTQYF.

This clonotype appeared a few times. The chain employs TRBV7-9 and TRBJ1-2; D remains ambiguous. Trimming pared 0 bases from V and 8 bases from J, leaving 10 bases between. The CDR3 is 13 amino acids. CDR1 is SEHNR and CDR2 is FQNEAQ in the germline V gene (reference sequence). The chain's CDR3 is CASSLAGKEGYTF. CDR3 in DNA: TGTGCCAGCAGCTTAGCGGGCAAGGAAGGCTACACCTTC.

This clonotype was seen a handful of times. The chain combines TRBV12-3 or TRBV12-4 with TRBJ1-5, with TRBD1 matching over 8 bases. The CDR3 is 17 amino acids. With V trimmed by 2 bases and J by 7 bases, 13 bases remained unmatched. The CDR3 region is CASSLNLGQGAGQPQHF. The CDR3 nucleotides are TGTGCCAGCAGTTTAAACCTCGGGCAGGGGGCAGGACAGCCCCAGCATTTT.

The chain combines TRBV6-2 or TRBV6-3 with TRBJ1-2; no clear D. Germline V CDR1 and CDR2: MNHEY, SVGEGT. The germline V and J ends were trimmed by 4 bases and 6 bases, with 15 bases remaining between them. The CDR3 totals 14 residues. CDR3 nucleotides: TGTGCCAGCAGTTTATCCGGGCGTTTGAATGGCTACACCTTC. Translating gives CASSLSGRLNGYTF.